This T cell receptor (beta chain) was sequenced for a study of blood T cell repertoires in COVID-19 (dated by TCRdb to the early 2020s). For the study in its entirety: The collaborator samples originated in the United States, Italy and Spain and spanned the acute and convalescent phases of COVID-19. The prospective study material was composed of cDNA or gDNA derived from T cells, B-cell-depleted T cells, or PBMCs. The dataset comprised deeply sampled blood TCRbeta repertoires from subjects exposed to, actively infected with, or recovered from COVID-19. The repertoires were released in a freely available public database intended as a resource for research on the immune response to SARS-CoV-2. The samples were drawn from the first 160 participants of the ongoing ImmuneRACE study and from 1,254 subjects provided by 6 global collaborators. The sample metadata nearly always contained a de-identified subject ID, COVID-19 status, age in years and sex. Where HLA class I and class II types were available, the types were taken from metadata supplied by the sample provider, not from assay-based typing. The paper as a whole reports these results and caveats: The amount of clinical and demographic metadata varied by source and participant and was provided uncurated.

Each collaborating institution followed its own protocols to collect whole blood in K2EDTA tubes. Collaborator samples were shipped for TCRbeta analysis as frozen whole blood, isolated PBMCs, or DNA extracted from either sample type. Regarding this clone: The clone's antigen remains unknown. No base quality values were provided; no much bigger clone lies one nucleotide off.

TCRbeta CDR3 regions were amplified from genomic DNA by means of the immunoSEQ Assay, a bias-controlled multiplex PCR. Per the authors' processing: Nucleated cell counts per sample were estimated from amplification of reference gene primers within the assay. To quantify the absolute abundance of each unique TCRbeta CDR3 rearrangement, sequence reads were collapsed and filtered. For each sample, productive Simpson clonality was calculated by taking the square root of Simpson's diversity index across productive rearrangements. This is the immuneACCESS table as TCRdb keeps it, with only in-frame sequences that have V and J called. A part of the clones is gone; compared with another copy, unresolved V genes explain less than half, and the rest is unexplained. V, J and clone size are taken as reported in that table, and D and trimming were inferred from the DNA itself. The sample yields about 340,000 clones; around four fifths were counted once. The top ten clones comprise just under 3% of the sample.

The germline V gene specifies SGDLS as CDR1 and YYNGEE as CDR2. The V end loses 2 bases and the J end loses 4 bases, and a stretch of 14 bases separates them. Spanning cysteine to phenylalanine, the CDR3 consists of 15 amino acids. Only the CDR3 DNA is retained, 45 bases long and in frame from the first base. The sequence derives from a man younger than 45 with active or convalescent COVID-19. The sequence links TRBV9 to TRBJ2-3; a tentative D match to TRBD2 spans 5 bases. The sample comprised peripheral blood. The DNA reads TGTGCCAGCAGCGTCCAGCGGACCCTGCCAGATACGCAGTATTTT. This encodes CASSVQRTLPDTQYF.